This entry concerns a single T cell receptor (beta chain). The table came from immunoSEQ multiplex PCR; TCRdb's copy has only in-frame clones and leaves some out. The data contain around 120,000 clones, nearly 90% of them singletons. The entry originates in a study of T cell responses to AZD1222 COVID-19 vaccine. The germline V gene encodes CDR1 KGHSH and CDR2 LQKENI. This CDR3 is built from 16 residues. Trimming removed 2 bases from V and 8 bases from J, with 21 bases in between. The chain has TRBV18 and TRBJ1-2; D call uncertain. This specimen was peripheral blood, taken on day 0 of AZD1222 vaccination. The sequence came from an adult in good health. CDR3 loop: CASSPGTEGSYGGYTF. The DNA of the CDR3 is TGTGCCAGCTCACCAGGTACGGAAGGGTCCTATGGAGGCTACACCTTC.